There are a few counts of the clone carrying this T cell receptor (beta chain). Its antigen is unknown. The data belong to a study of beta chain features in type 1 diabetes. Study background: In age, gender and cell yields, patients were similar to healthy donors.

Trimming at V came to 7 bases and at J to 4 bases, leaving 7 bases not matched to a gene. The CDR3 contains 13 residues. Germline V lookup: CDR1 SGHRS, CDR2 YFSETQ. Study-level points and caveats: Type 1 diabetes patients had TCRB CDR3s that were shorter (moderately but significantly so) in all four CD4+ subsets.

The study reverse transcribed the entire isolated RNA, so it sequenced expressed TCRB transcripts. Sequencing used immunoSEQ multiplex PCR; TCRdb keeps in-frame clones, though not all of them. This sample yields 400,000 or so clones, of which around 12% are seen a single time; 0.01% belongs to the top ten. Sequencing used naive CD4+ T cells from blood. The clonotype originates from a woman in her late teens or twenties with type 1 diabetes. V is TRBV5-1 and J is TRBJ2-5; TRBD2 matches at 7 bases. CDR3 DNA sequence: TGCGCCAGCGCCCCTAGCGGAGGAGAGACCCAGTACTTC. Encoded protein: CASAPSGGETQYF. Complete variable domain (other parts from reference TRBV5-1 and TRBJ2-5): KAGVTQTPRYLIKTRGQQVTLSCSPISGHRSVSWYQQTPGQGLQFLFEYFSETQRNKGNFPGRFSGRQFSNSRSEMNVSTLELGDSALYLCASAPSGGETQYFGPGTRLLVL.